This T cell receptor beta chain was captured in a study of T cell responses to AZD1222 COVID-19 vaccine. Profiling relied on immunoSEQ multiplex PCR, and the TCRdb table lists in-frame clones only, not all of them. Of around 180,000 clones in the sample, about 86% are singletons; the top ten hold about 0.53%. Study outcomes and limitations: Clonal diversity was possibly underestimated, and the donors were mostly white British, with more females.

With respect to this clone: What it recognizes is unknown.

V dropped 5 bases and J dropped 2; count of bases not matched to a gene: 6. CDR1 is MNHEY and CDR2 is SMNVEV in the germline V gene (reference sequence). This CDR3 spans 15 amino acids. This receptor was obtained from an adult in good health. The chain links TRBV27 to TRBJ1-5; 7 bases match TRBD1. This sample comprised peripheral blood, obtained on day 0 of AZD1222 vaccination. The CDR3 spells CASSPRGLGNQPQHF. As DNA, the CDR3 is TGTGCCAGCAGTCCCAGGGGGTTAGGCAATCAGCCCCAGCATTTT.